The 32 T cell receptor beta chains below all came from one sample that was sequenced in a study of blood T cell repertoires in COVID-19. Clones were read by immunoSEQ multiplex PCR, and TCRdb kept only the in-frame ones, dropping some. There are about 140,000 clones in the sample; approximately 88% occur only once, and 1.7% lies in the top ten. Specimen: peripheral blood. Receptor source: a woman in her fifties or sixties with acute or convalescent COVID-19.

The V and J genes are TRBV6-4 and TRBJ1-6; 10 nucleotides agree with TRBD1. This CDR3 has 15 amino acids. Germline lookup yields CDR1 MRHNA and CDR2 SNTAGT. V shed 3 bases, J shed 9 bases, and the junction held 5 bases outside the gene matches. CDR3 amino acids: CASSDQGQGFSPLHF. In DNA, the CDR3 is TGTGCCAGCAGTGATCAGGGACAGGGGTTTTCACCCCTCCACTTT.

This CDR3 reads CASSQGTGGEAFF. In DNA form, the CDR3 reads TGTGCCAGCAGCCAGGGGACAGGGGGTGAAGCTTTCTTT. The chain couples TRBV3-1 (or the pseudogene TRBV3-2) to TRBJ1-1, with TRBD1 identical over 11 bases. CDR1 is LGHDT and CDR2 is YNNKEL in the germline V gene (reference sequence). Losses at the gene ends were 3 bases for V and 7 bases for J; bases not matched to a gene: 1. CDR3 length: 13 residues.

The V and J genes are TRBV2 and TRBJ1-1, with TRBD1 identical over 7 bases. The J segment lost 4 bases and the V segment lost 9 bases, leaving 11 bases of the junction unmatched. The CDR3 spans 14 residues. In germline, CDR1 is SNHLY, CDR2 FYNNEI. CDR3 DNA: TGTGCCAGTAGTTTTGGCAGGGGGAGCACTGAAGCTTTCTTT. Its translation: CASSFGRGSTEAFF.

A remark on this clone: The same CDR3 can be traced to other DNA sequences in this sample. The CDR3 coding sequence is TGTGCCAGCAGCCACTCGGGGAACACTGAAGCTTTCTTT. Protein product: CASSHSGNTEAFF. The J gene is TRBJ1-1, the V gene TRBV7-3, with D hard to call. The germline V and J ends were trimmed by 5 bases and 1 base, with 8 bases remaining between them. This CDR3 comprises 13 residues. The germline V gene encodes CDR1 SGHTA and CDR2 FQGTGA.

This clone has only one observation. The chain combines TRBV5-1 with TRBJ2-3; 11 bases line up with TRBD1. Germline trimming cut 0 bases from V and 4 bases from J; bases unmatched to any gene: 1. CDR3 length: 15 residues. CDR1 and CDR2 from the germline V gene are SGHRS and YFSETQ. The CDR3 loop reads CASSLGDRGSDTQYF. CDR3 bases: TGCGCCAGCAGCTTGGGGGACAGGGGGTCAGATACGCAGTATTTT.

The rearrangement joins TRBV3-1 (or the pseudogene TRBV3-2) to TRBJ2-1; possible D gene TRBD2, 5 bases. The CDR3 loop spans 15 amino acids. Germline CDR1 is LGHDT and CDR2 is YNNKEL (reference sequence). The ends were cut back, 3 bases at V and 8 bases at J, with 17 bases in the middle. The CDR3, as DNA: TGTGCCAGCAGCCAGGACGGACTTGGGGTCGATGAGCAGTTCTTC. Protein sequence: CASSQDGLGVDEQFF.

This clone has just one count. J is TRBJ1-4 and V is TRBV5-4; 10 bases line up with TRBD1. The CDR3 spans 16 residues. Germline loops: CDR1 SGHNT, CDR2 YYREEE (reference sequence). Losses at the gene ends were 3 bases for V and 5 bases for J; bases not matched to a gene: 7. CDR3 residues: CASSSGQGRKNEKLFF. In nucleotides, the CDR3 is TGTGCCAGCAGCTCGGGACAGGGGAGGAAAAATGAAAAACTGTTTTTT.

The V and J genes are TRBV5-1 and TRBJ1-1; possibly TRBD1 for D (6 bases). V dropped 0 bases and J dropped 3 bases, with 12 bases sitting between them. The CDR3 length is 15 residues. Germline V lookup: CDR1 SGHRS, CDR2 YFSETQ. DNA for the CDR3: TGCGCCAGCAGCTTGGCTCAGGGGATCGACACTGAAGCTTTCTTT. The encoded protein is CASSLAQGIDTEAFF.

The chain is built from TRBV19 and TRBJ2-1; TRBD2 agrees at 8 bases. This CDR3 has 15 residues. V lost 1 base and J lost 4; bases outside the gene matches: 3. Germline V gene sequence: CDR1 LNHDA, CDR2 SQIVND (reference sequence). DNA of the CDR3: TGTGCCAGTAGTATAGGCGGGAGGTCATACAATGAGCAGTTCTTC. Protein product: CASSIGGRSYNEQFF.

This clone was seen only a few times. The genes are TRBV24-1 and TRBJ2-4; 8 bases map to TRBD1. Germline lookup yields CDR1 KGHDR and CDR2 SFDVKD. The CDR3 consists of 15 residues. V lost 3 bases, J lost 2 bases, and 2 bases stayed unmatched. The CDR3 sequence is CATSDAGGSKNIQYF. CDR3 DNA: TGTGCCACCAGTGATGCAGGGGGCTCCAAAAACATTCAGTACTTC.

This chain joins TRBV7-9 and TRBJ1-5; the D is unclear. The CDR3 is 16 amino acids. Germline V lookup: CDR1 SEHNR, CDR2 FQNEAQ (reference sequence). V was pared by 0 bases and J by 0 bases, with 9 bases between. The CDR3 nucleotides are TGTGCCAGCAGCTTAGCGTCTGTCTATAGCAATCAGCCCCAGCATTTT. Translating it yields CASSLASVYSNQPQHF.

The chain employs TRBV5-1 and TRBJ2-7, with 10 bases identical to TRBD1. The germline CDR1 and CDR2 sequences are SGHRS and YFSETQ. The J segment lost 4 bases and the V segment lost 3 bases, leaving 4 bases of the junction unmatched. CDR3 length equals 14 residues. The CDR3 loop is CASSWGTGEYEQYF. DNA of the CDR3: TGCGCCAGCAGCTGGGGGACAGGGGAGTACGAGCAGTACTTC.

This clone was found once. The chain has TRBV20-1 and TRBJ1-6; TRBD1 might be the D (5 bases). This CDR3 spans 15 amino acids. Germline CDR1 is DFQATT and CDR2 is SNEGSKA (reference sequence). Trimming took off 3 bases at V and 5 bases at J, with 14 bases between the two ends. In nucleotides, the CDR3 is TGCAGTGCTAGTGAAGGGGCCAGAGATAATTCACCCCTCCACTTT. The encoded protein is CSASEGARDNSPLHF.

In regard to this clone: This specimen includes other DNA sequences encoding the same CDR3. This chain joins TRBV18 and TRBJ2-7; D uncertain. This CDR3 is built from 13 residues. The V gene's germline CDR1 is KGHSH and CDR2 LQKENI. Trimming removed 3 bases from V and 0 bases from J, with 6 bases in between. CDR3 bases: TGTGCCAGCTCACCTCCGAGCTCCTACGAGCAGTACTTC. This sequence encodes CASSPPSSYEQYF.

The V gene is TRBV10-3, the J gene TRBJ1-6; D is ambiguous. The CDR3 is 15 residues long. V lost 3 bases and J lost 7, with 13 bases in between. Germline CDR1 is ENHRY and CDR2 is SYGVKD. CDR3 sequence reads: CAISDPTAGNSPLHF. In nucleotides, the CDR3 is TGTGCCATCAGTGACCCGACGGCCGGGAATTCACCCCTCCACTTT.

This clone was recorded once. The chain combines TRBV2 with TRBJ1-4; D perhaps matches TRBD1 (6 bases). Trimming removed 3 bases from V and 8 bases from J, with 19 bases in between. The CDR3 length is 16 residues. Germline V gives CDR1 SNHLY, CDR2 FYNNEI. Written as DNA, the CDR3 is TGTGCCAGCAGTGAGGGGCAGGGGCTCCTTGCGGAAAAACTGTTTTTT. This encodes CASSEGQGLLAEKLFF.

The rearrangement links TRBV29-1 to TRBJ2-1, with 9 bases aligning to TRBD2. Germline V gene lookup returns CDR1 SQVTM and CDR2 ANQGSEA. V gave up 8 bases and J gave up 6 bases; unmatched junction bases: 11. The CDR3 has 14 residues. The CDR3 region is CSSFAGGSGNEQFF. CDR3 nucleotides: TGCAGCTCCTTCGCGGGGGGGAGTGGCAATGAGCAGTTCTTC.

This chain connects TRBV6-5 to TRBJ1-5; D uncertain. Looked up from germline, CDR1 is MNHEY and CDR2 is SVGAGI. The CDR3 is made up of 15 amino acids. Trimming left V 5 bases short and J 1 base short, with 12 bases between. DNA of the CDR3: TGTGCCAGCAGTCTGTCCGGTACCAGCAATCAGCCCCAGCATTTT. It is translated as CASSLSGTSNQPQHF.

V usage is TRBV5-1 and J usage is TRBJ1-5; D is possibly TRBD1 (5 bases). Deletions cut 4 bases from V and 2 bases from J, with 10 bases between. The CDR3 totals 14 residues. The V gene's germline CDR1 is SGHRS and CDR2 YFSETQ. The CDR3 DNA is TGCGCCAGCAGCGTCCAGGGCGGCAATCAGCCCCAGCATTTT. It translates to CASSVQGGNQPQHF.

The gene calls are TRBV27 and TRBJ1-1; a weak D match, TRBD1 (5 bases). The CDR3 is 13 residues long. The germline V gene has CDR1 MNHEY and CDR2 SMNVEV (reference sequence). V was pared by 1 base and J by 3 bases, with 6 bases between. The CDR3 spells CASSLWGDTEAFF. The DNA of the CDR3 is TGTGCCAGCAGTTTATGGGGGGACACTGAAGCTTTCTTT.

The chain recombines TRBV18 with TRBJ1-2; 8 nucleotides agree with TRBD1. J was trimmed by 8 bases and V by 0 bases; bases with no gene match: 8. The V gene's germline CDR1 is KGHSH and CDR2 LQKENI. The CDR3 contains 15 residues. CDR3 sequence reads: CASSPPNDRGEGYTF. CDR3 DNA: TGTGCCAGCTCACCACCTAATGACAGGGGAGAAGGCTACACCTTC.

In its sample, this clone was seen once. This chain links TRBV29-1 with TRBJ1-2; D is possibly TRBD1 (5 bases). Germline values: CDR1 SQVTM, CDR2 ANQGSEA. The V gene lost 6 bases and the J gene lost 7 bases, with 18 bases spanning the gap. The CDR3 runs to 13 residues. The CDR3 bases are TGCAGCGTGATCGGGACTCCAATTGGTGGCTACACCTTC. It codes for CSVIGTPIGGYTF.

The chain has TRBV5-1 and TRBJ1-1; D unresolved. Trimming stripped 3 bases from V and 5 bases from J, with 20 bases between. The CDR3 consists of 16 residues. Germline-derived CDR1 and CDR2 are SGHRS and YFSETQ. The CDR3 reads CASSSAADSGRTEAFF. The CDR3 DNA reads TGCGCCAGCAGCTCCGCTGCGGATAGTGGGAGGACTGAAGCTTTCTTT.

The chain's CDR3 is CASSVADSNQPQHF. The CDR3 DNA is TGTGCCAGCAGCGTCGCGGATAGCAATCAGCCCCAGCATTTT. The V call is TRBV9, the J call TRBJ1-5; D not resolved. V was clipped by 2 bases and J by 0 bases, with 6 bases between them. The CDR3 totals 14 residues. From germline, CDR1 is SGDLS and CDR2 YYNGEE.

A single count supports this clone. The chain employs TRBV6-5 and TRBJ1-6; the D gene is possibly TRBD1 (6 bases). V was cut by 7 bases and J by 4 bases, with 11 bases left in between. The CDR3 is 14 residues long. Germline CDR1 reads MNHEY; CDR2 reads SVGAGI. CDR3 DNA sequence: TGTGCCAGCAACAGGGACATATATAATTCACCCCTCCACTTT. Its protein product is CASNRDIYNSPLHF.

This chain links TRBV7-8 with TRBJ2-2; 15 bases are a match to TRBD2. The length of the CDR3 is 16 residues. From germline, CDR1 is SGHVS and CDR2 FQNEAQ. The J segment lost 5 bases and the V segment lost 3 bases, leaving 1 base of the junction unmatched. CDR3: CASSFGLAGGTGELFF. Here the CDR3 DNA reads TGTGCCAGCAGCTTCGGACTAGCGGGGGGGACCGGGGAGCTGTTTTTT.

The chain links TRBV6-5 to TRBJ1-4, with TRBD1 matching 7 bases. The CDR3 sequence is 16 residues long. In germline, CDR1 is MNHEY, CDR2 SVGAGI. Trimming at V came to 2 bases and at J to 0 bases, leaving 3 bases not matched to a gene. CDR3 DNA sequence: TGTGCCAGCAGTTACAGCCAGGGGGCAACTAATGAAAAACTGTTTTTT. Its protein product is CASSYSQGATNEKLFF.

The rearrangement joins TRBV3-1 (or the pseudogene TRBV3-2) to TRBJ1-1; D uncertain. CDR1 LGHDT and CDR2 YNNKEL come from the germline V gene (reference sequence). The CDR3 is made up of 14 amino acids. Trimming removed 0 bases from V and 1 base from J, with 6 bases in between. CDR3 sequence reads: CASSQDLPNTEAFF. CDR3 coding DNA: TGTGCCAGCAGCCAAGATCTCCCGAACACTGAAGCTTTCTTT.

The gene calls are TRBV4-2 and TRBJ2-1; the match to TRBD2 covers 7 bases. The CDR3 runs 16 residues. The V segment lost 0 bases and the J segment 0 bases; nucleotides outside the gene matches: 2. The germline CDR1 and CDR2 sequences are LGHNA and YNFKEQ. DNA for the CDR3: TGTGCCAGCAGCCAAGAGGGACTATTCTCCTACAATGAGCAGTTCTTC. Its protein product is CASSQEGLFSYNEQFF.

The DNA of the CDR3 is TGTGCCAGCAGTTCCCCCAACTCCGCAGGCCCCGCAGATACGCAGTATTTT. It yields the protein CASSSPNSAGPADTQYF. The chain couples TRBV27 to TRBJ2-3, with D unresolved. CDR3 length: 17 amino acids. Between the trimmed V and J ends, which lost 4 bases and 4 bases, there was a span of 21 bases. Germline CDR1 MNHEY, CDR2 SMNVEV (reference sequence).

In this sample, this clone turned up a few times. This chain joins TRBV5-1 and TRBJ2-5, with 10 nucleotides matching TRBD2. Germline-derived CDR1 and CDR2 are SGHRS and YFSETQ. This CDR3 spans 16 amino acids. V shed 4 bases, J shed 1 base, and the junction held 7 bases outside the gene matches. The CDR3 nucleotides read TGCGCCAGCAGCCCCGGACTAGCGGTGATCCAAGAGACCCAGTACTTC. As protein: CASSPGLAVIQETQYF.

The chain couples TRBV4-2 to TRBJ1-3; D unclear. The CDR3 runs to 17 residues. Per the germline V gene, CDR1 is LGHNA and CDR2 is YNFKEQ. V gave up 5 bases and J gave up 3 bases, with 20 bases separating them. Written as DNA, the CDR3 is TGTGCCAGCAGCTCTAATCTGCAGGTCTTGGGTGGAAACACCATATATTTT. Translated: CASSSNLQVLGGNTIYF.